This T cell receptor beta chain was sequenced during a study of T cell repertoires in cytomegalovirus infection. At the level of the study: Newly reported HLA-C-restricted and thoroughly characterized HLA-B-restricted CMV epitopes were employed. A matching HLA type, together with CMV infection, was signaled by public TCR beta signatures.

Study results and caveats: Individuals carrying CMV plus the relevant HLA were identified by cumulative frequency of public TCR beta families. CMV-specific TCR beta clonotypes restricted by HLA-C dominated the ex vivo response.

In its sample, this clonotype was seen a few times. Its antigen is unidentified. MiXCR was run by TCRdb on the reads, yielding one entry per CDR3 protein. The sample carries 100,000 to 150,000 distinct CDR3 sequences, 30% to 40% recorded once. The sequence derives from a human donor in good health (CMV status not recorded). Some clones in this sample may be carry-over from other donors' samples. The input for sequencing was CD8+ T cells from cultured PBMCs, taken from culture after CMV antigen stimulation.

CDR3 DNA sequence: TGCGCCAGCAGCCGACAGAGGGATTGGGACAATGAGCAGTTCTTC. Translation gives CASSRQRDWDNEQFF. J is TRBJ2-1 and V is TRBV4-1; either TRBD1 or TRBD2 may fit D (5 bases each). CDR1 is MGHRA and CDR2 is YSYEKL in the germline V gene. This CDR3 has 15 amino acids. V was trimmed by 4 bases and J by 5 bases, leaving 15 bases between them.